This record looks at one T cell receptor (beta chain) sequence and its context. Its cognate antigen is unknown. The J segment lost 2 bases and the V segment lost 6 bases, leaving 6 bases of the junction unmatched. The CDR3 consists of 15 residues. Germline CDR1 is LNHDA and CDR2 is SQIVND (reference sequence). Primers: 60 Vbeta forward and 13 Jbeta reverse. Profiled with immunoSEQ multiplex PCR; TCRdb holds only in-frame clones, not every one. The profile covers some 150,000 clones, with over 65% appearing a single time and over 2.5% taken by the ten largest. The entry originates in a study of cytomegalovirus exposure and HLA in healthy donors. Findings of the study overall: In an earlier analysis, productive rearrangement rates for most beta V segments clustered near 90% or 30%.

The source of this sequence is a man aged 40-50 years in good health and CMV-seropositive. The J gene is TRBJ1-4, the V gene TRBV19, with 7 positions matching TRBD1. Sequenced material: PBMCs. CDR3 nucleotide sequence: TGTGCCAGTAGATCGACAGGGAGGACTAATGAAAAACTGTTTTTT. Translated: CASRSTGRTNEKLFF.